The present TCR beta chain was sequenced within a study of identifying expanded T cells in peripheral blood. Profiled with immunoSEQ multiplex PCR; TCRdb holds only in-frame clones, not every one. The profile shows around 78,000 clones, almost 85% of them singletons. Germline-derived CDR1 and CDR2 are SGHDN and FVKESK. The CDR3 length is 12 residues. V lost 5 bases to trimming and J lost 5 bases; unmatched junction nucleotides: 3. This TCR came from a person aged 18 to 70 in good health. Sequenced input: blood. The J gene is TRBJ2-7, the V gene TRBV14; 7 positions match TRBD1. The CDR3, as DNA: TGTGCCAGCAGCTACAGGGGAGACGAGCAGTACTTC. Amino acid sequence: CASSYRGDEQYF.